Listed below are T cell receptor beta chains from one sample, sequenced in a study of response to subunit inactivated influenza vaccine. TCRdb redid the calling of the RT-PCR reads with MiXCR, one entry per CDR3 protein. The sample lists 750,000 to 850,000 distinct CDR3 sequences, under 20% occurring once. The source material was PBMCs from blood, sampled about 5 days after vaccination. Receptors were obtained from a man aged 45 to 65 who received an inactivated influenza vaccine. CDR3s include the opening cysteine and the closing phenylalanine or tryptophan. Fields, in order: D gene, clone size, J gene, V gene, CDR3 protein, CDR3 DNA. D genes are given only for firm matches. Size tells how often a clone was seen (once, few, many) or the class of an expanded clone, and some rows leave it out.

TRBD2 | NA | TRBJ2-1 | TRBV7-8 | CASSSPRGEAYNEQFF | TGTGCCAGCAGCTCCCCCCGGGGGGAGGCGTACAATGAGCAGTTCTTC
NA | few | TRBJ2-1 | TRBV28 | CATTPPPWYNEQFF | TGTGCCACCACGCCGCCACCCTGGTACAATGAGCAGTTCTTC
NA | few | TRBJ2-3 | TRBV4-2 | CASSQGRGTDTQYF | TGTGCCAGCAGCCAAGGACGGGGCACAGATACGCAGTATTTT
NA | NA | TRBJ2-1 | TRBV3-1 | CASSPGGRVTYNEQFF | TGTGCCAGCAGCCCTGGGGGGCGAGTCACCTACAATGAGCAGTTCTTC
TRBD2 | NA | TRBJ2-1 | TRBV29-1 | CSVETSGLYNEQFF | TGCAGCGTCGAGACTAGCGGACTCTACAATGAGCAGTTCTTC
TRBD2 | NA | TRBJ2-1 | TRBV7-9 | CASILSGSDEQFF | TGTGCCAGTATACTTAGCGGGAGTGATGAGCAGTTCTTC
NA | few | TRBJ1-6 | TRBV7-8 | CASSLANGRFYNSPLHF | TGTGCCAGCAGCTTAGCGAATGGACGGTTCTATAATTCACCCCTCCACTTT
NA | once | TRBJ2-7 | TRBV6-2/TRBV6-3 | CASSYIAGVYEQYF | TGTGCCAGCAGTTACATTGCAGGGGTCTACGAGCAGTACTTC
NA | few | TRBJ2-3 | TRBV4-3 | CASSQGTINIADTQYF | TGCGCCAGCAGCCAAGGGACAATAAATATTGCAGATACGCAGTATTTT
NA | few | TRBJ2-5 | TRBV5-1 | CASSFEERKGETQYF | TGCGCCAGCAGCTTCGAAGAAAGGAAGGGGGAGACCCAGTACTTC
TRBD1 | NA | TRBJ2-7 | TRBV5-6 | CASRYGTGRGGEQYF | TGTGCCAGCAGGTACGGGACAGGAAGGGGTGGCGAGCAGTACTTC
NA | NA | TRBJ1-1 | TRBV20-1 | CSASEIAEAFF | TGCAGTGCTAGTGAGATTGCTGAAGCTTTCTTT
TRBD2 | NA | TRBJ2-1 | TRBV11-3 | CASSSPKIRRTSGGSYNEQFF | TGTGCCAGCAGTTCACCCAAGATCAGGAGGACTAGCGGGGGCTCCTACAATGAGCAGTTCTTC
NA | NA | TRBJ2-3 | TRBV18 | CASSPRSWGDTDTQYF | TGTGCCAGCTCACCGAGGAGTTGGGGGGACACAGATACGCAGTATTTT
NA | few | TRBJ2-5 | TRBV29-1 | CSMRDRLAGGETQYF | TGCAGCATGAGGGACAGGCTTGCGGGAGGAGAGACCCAGTACTTC
NA | few | TRBJ2-7 | TRBV7-2 | CASTLDGGGTLYEQYF | TGTGCCAGCACTTTGGACGGCGGGGGCACCCTCTACGAGCAGTACTTC
NA | NA | TRBJ1-3 | TRBV20-1 | CSAREGNGNTIYF | TGCAGTGCCAGGGAGGGGAACGGAAACACCATATATTTT
NA | few | TRBJ2-5 | TRBV2 | CASSELRETQYF | TGTGCCAGCAGCGAGCTTCGGGAGACCCAGTACTTC
NA | few | TRBJ2-2 | TRBV20-1 | CSASVNWRVGAGELFF | TGCAGTGCTTCCGTCAACTGGCGAGTGGGAGCCGGGGAGCTGTTTTTT
NA | NA | TRBJ2-2 | TRBV20-1 | CSAADRGGELFF | TGCAGTGCCGCCGACCGAGGCGGGGAGCTGTTTTTT
TRBD1 | many | TRBJ1-1 | TRBV29-1 | CSVEEPGGVHYNEAFF | TGCAGCGTTGAAGAACCAGGGGGGGTCCATTATAATGAAGCTTTCTTT
TRBD2 | few | TRBJ2-5 | TRBV7-9 | CASSLVAGSRETQYF | TGTGCCAGCAGCTTAGTAGCGGGGTCGCGTGAGACCCAGTACTTC
TRBD1 | few | TRBJ1-1 | TRBV4-2 | CASSSRTGGSEAFF | TGTGCCAGCAGCTCTCGGACAGGGGGCAGTGAAGCTTTCTTT
NA | few | TRBJ1-5 | TRBV6-2/TRBV6-3 | CASSGSPGNQPQHF | TGTGCCAGCAGTGGGTCTCCGGGCAATCAGCCCCAGCATTTT
NA | many | TRBJ1-2 | TRBV5-1 | CASSPGASYGYTF | TGCGCCAGCTCCCCAGGGGCGTCCTATGGCTACACCTTC
NA | NA | TRBJ2-7 | TRBV7-9 | CASSQTEHEQYF | TGTGCCAGCAGCCAGACAGAACACGAGCAGTACTTC
NA | NA | TRBJ2-7 | TRBV5-1 | CASSLDHSVYEQYF | TGCGCCAGCAGCTTGGATCACAGCGTTTACGAGCAGTACTTC
NA | few | TRBJ1-1 | TRBV7-9 | CASSVGPDMNTEAFF | TGTGCCAGCAGCGTGGGGCCAGATATGAACACTGAAGCTTTCTTT
NA | few | TRBJ2-7 | TRBV5-1 | CASSLTGPRTGEQYF | TGCGCCAGCAGCTTGACGGGGCCGCGTACCGGCGAGCAGTACTTC
NA | few | TRBJ2-7 | TRBV6-2/TRBV6-3 | CASSYMGIYEQYF | TGTGCCAGCAGTTACATGGGAATCTACGAGCAGTACTTC
TRBD2 | NA | TRBJ2-3 | TRBV12-3/TRBV12-4 | CASRRTSGSKFGDTQYF | TGTGCCAGCAGAAGAACTAGCGGGAGTAAGTTCGGAGATACGCAGTATTTT
NA | many | TRBJ2-3 | TRBV7-2 | CASSLVSGPDTQYF | TGTGCCAGCAGCTTAGTCTCCGGGCCAGATACGCAGTATTTT
NA | NA | TRBJ2-5 | TRBV9 | CASNEGRVQETQYF | TGTGCCAGCAACGAGGGCAGGGTCCAAGAGACCCAGTACTTC
NA | few | TRBJ2-5 | TRBV12-3/TRBV12-4 | CASSPTDRAQYF | TGTGCCAGCAGTCCCACCGACCGGGCCCAGTACTTC
TRBD2 | few | TRBJ2-5 | TRBV6-5 | CASSYWLAGVETQYF | TGTGCCAGCAGTTACTGGCTAGCGGGGGTTGAGACCCAGTACTTC
NA | few | TRBJ1-4 | TRBV7-9 | CASSSTTRGYEKLFF | TGTGCCAGCAGCTCTACAACTAGGGGATATGAAAAACTGTTTTTT
NA | many | TRBJ2-7 | TRBV12-3/TRBV12-4 | CASTTVGHYEQYF | TGTGCCAGCACGACTGTCGGGCATTACGAGCAGTACTTC
NA | NA | TRBJ1-5 | TRBV6-1 | CASSEVDIGNQPQHF | TGTGCCAGCAGTGAAGTCGACATTGGCAATCAGCCCCAGCATTTT
TRBD2 | NA | TRBJ2-3 | TRBV5-5 | CASSRGRGGIYTDTQYF | TGTGCCAGCAGCCGGGGCCGGGGGGGGATCTACACAGATACGCAGTATTTT
NA | NA | TRBJ2-1 | TRBV7-8 | CASSLLTSVYNEQFF | TGTGCCAGCAGCTTGTTGACTAGTGTCTACAATGAGCAGTTCTTC
NA | many | TRBJ1-1 | TRBV12-3/TRBV12-4 | CASSPTGWKAEAFF | TGTGCCAGCAGTCCGACAGGTTGGAAGGCTGAAGCTTTCTTT
TRBD2 | few | TRBJ2-7 | TRBV20-1 | CSVETAGVSGEQYF | TGCAGTGTTGAGACTGCGGGAGTGTCGGGTGAGCAGTACTTC
NA | NA | TRBJ2-1 | TRBV24-1 | CATSDWGRGSGNEQFF | TGTGCCACCAGTGACTGGGGACGGGGCTCGGGGAATGAGCAGTTCTTC
TRBD1 | NA | TRBJ2-2 | TRBV11-2 | CASSRTGFAGELFF | TGTGCCAGCAGCAGGACAGGGTTTGCCGGGGAGCTGTTTTTT
NA | NA | TRBJ2-7 | TRBV20-1 | CSARDYATYEQYF | TGCAGTGCTAGAGATTACGCGACCTACGAGCAGTACTTC
NA | NA | TRBJ1-1 | TRBV4-3 | CASSSGNMNTEAFF | TGCGCCAGCAGTTCAGGGAACATGAACACTGAAGCTTTCTTT
NA | few | TRBJ1-2 | TRBV6-2/TRBV6-3 | CASTQMSNYGYTF | TGTGCCAGCACTCAGATGTCTAACTATGGCTACACCTTC
NA | NA | TRBJ1-1 | TRBV5-1 | CASSPRGATEAFF | TGCGCCAGCAGCCCGAGGGGGGCCACTGAAGCTTTCTTT
TRBD2 | few | TRBJ2-3 | TRBV24-1 | CATSDRLAGGTDTQYF | TGTGCCACCAGTGACCGACTAGCGGGGGGGACAGATACGCAGTATTTT
TRBD2 | NA | TRBJ2-1 | TRBV12-3/TRBV12-4 | CASSFRAGAHSYNEQFF | TGTGCCAGCAGTTTTAGAGCGGGGGCCCATTCATACAATGAGCAGTTCTTC
TRBD2 | few | TRBJ2-1 | TRBV4-3 | CASSQGTSGRDNEQFF | TGCGCCAGCAGCCAAGGGACTAGCGGGAGGGACAATGAGCAGTTCTTC
TRBD1 | many | TRBJ1-4 | TRBV12-3/TRBV12-4 | CASSPWTGSNEKLFF | TGTGCCAGCAGTCCATGGACAGGGTCCAATGAAAAACTGTTTTTT
NA | NA | TRBJ1-4 | TRBV5-1 | CASSLDGTQTEKLFF | TGCGCCAGCAGCTTGGACGGGACCCAAACTGAAAAACTGTTTTTT
NA | NA | TRBJ2-5 | TRBV29-1 | CSVEGGGWETQYF | TGCAGCGTTGAGGGAGGAGGTTGGGAGACCCAGTACTTC
TRBD1 | NA | TRBJ1-2 | TRBV7-9 | CASSLGQGDLGGYTF | TGTGCCAGCAGCTTAGGACAGGGGGACCTTGGAGGCTACACCTTC
TRBD1 | NA | TRBJ2-1 | TRBV2 | CASTTGGMGNEQFF | TGTGCCAGCACCACAGGGGGCATGGGGAATGAGCAGTTCTTC
NA | NA | TRBJ1-4 | TRBV3-1 | CASSPGDRTTNEKLFF | TGTGCCAGCAGTCCCGGTGACCGCACGACAAATGAAAAACTGTTTTTT